The 14 T cell receptor beta chains below all came from one sample that was sequenced in a study of shared clonotypes between healthy human individuals. Naive CD8 cells lacked CD45RO, underwent positive selection for CCR7 and left out terminally differentiated effector memory CD45RA+ cells. Sequenced by immunoSEQ multiplex PCR; TCRdb stores in-frame clones only, minus some. The table includes roughly 1,800,000 clones, approximately 94% detected once. Sequencing used naive CD8+ T cells sorted from blood. The origin of the receptors is a man between 18 and 29 years old in good health.

V is TRBV5-5 and J is TRBJ1-6; 9 bases are shared with TRBD1. Germline V lookup: CDR1 SGHKS, CDR2 YYEKEE (reference sequence). V lost 2 bases, J lost 7 bases, and 1 base stayed unmatched. CDR3 length equals 14 residues. This CDR3 is CASSFGQGNSPLHF. CDR3 DNA sequence: TGTGCCAGCAGCTTTGGACAGGGGAATTCACCCCTCCACTTT.

V gene TRBV27 combines with J gene TRBJ1-6; 7 bases match TRBD1. CDR1 MNHEY and CDR2 SMNVEV come from the germline V gene (reference sequence). This CDR3 has 15 amino acids. With V trimmed by 5 bases and J by 8 bases, 9 bases remained unmatched. The CDR3 DNA follows: TGTGCCAGCAGTCTGATTCAGGGGGGTGATTCACCCCTCCACTTT. This encodes CASSLIQGGDSPLHF.

This chain joins TRBV14 and TRBJ2-1; D call uncertain. Germline V gene sequence: CDR1 SGHDN, CDR2 FVKESK. V was pared by 0 bases and J by 0 bases, with 3 bases between. This CDR3 is built from 14 residues. The CDR3 spells CASSQESSYNEQFF. The CDR3 nucleotides are TGTGCCAGCAGCCAAGAGAGCTCCTACAATGAGCAGTTCTTC. The full variable domain, completed using reference TRBV14 and TRBJ2-1, is EAGVTQFPSHSVIEKGQTVTLRCDPISGHDNLYWYRRVMGKEIKFLLHFVKESKQDESGMPNNRFLAERTGGTYSTLKVQPAELEDSGVYFCASSQESSYNEQFFGPGTRLTVL.

The J gene is TRBJ1-2, the V gene TRBV4-3; D not certain. This CDR3 is built from 15 residues. V shed 0 bases and J shed 0 bases, with 8 bases lying between them. Germline values: CDR1 LGHNA, CDR2 YSLEER. In DNA, the CDR3 is TGCGCCAGCAGCCAAGATACAGCCTCTAACTATGGCTACACCTTC. This sequence encodes CASSQDTASNYGYTF.

This chain uses TRBV7-8 with TRBJ2-7; 13 positions match TRBD2. Germline V CDR1 and CDR2: SGHVS, FQNEAQ. CDR3 length: 16 amino acids. V shed 5 bases, J shed 3 bases, and the junction held 7 bases outside the gene matches. CDR3 sequence reads: CASSVGLAGVLYEQYF. The CDR3 DNA reads TGTGCCAGCAGCGTCGGACTAGCGGGAGTACTCTACGAGCAGTACTTC.

A note on this clone: Different DNA sequences within this sample yield the same CDR3. This chain joins TRBV5-6 and TRBJ2-5; D perhaps matches TRBD1 (5 bases). This CDR3 is 14 amino acids long. V lost 2 bases, J lost 2 bases, and 10 bases lay in between. Germline CDR1 reads SGHDT; CDR2 reads YYEEEE. In DNA form, the CDR3 reads TGTGCCAGCAGCTTATGGGGCTTACAAGAGACCCAGTACTTC. It yields the protein CASSLWGLQETQYF.

The V and J genes are TRBV7-2 and TRBJ2-7; D possibly corresponds to TRBD1 (6 bases). Per the germline V gene, CDR1 is SGHTA and CDR2 is FQGNSA. The CDR3 contains 15 residues. V lost 5 bases to trimming and J lost 0 bases, with 14 bases between them. The CDR3 nucleotides are TGTGCCAGCAGCGCTCCGGAGACAGGCTCCTACGAGCAGTACTTC. It translates to CASSAPETGSYEQYF.

V is TRBV10-3 and J is TRBJ2-7; D is unresolved. CDR1 and CDR2 (germline): ENHRY, SYGVKD. The CDR3 covers 14 residues. The V gene lost 4 bases and the J gene lost 5 bases, with 15 bases spanning the gap. This CDR3 reads CAISGVNSLDEQYF. CDR3 DNA sequence: TGTGCCATCAGTGGGGTAAACAGTCTCGACGAGCAGTACTTC.

The V and J genes are TRBV2 and TRBJ2-1; D is unresolved. The germline gives CDR1 SNHLY, CDR2 FYNNEI. Trimming shortened V by 4 bases and J by 15 bases, and 13 bases separated the two germline ends. The CDR3 runs to 11 residues. CDR3 protein: CASSGHLSGFF. The DNA for the CDR3 is TGTGCCAGCAGTGGACACCTCTCGGGGTTCTTC.

V gene TRBV4-3 combines with J gene TRBJ1-1; D is perhaps TRBD1 (6 bases). The CDR3 has 15 residues. Trimming pared 3 bases from V and 3 bases from J, leaving 14 bases between. Germline V lookup: CDR1 LGHNA, CDR2 YSLEER. DNA of the CDR3: TGCGCCAGCAGCCAGTCAGGGGCCCCCGACACTGAAGCTTTCTTT. This sequence encodes CASSQSGAPDTEAFF.

The rearrangement links TRBV7-2 to TRBJ1-1; D possibly corresponds to TRBD1 (6 bases). The CDR3 consists of 14 residues. V was clipped by 5 bases and J by 4 bases, with 14 bases between them. Germline V gene data show CDR1 as SGHTA and CDR2 as FQGNSA. The CDR3 DNA follows: TGTGCCAGCAGCACACCGGGACATTCCACTGAAGCTTTCTTT. It translates to CASSTPGHSTEAFF.

Regarding this clone: Different DNA sequences within this sample yield the same CDR3. The V gene is TRBV13, the J gene TRBJ2-7, with unresolved D. The CDR3 is 13 amino acids. The germline gives CDR1 PRHDT, CDR2 FYEKMQ (reference sequence). V lost 6 bases to trimming and J lost 4 bases, with 13 bases between them. In DNA form, the CDR3 reads TGTGCCAGCAGTAAAGGGCGGAGTTACGAGCAGTACTTC. Translating gives CASSKGRSYEQYF. The full variable domain, its missing parts supplied by reference TRBV13 and TRBJ2-7, is AAGVIQSPRHLIKEKRETATLKCYPIPRHDTVYWYQQGPGQDPQFLISFYEKMQSDKGSIPDRFSAQQFSDYHSELNMSSLELGDSALYFCASSKGRSYEQYFGPGTRLTVT.

The rearrangement joins TRBV6-5 to TRBJ1-1; D remains unclear. The CDR3 spans 14 residues. The V and J ends lost 7 bases and 1 base respectively, with 13 bases between them. The germline V gene has CDR1 MNHEY and CDR2 SVGAGI. CDR3: CASKISVGNTEAFF. Written as DNA, the CDR3 is TGTGCCAGCAAAATCTCTGTTGGGAACACTGAAGCTTTCTTT.

About this clone itself: The identical CDR3 is also encoded by other nucleotide sequences in the sample. The chain employs TRBV19 and TRBJ2-7, with 10 bases identical to TRBD2. The CDR3 spans 13 residues. Germline-derived CDR1 and CDR2 are LNHDA and SQIVND (reference sequence). The V segment lost 3 bases and the J segment 6 bases; nucleotides outside the gene matches: 2. CDR3 coding DNA: TGTGCCAGTAGTATTGGACTAGCGGCCGAGCAGTACTTC. It yields the protein CASSIGLAAEQYF.